This is a list of T cell receptor beta chains from one sample in a study of T cell responses to AZD1222 COVID-19 vaccine. The data were produced by immunoSEQ multiplex PCR, yet TCRdb's version contains in-frame clones alone and is incomplete. The repertoire has some 200,000 clones, 90% to 95% of them found once; the top ten carry approximately 3.4%. The sample here was peripheral blood, taken 28 days after the second AZD1222 dose. These receptors originate from an adult who received the AZD1222 COVID-19 vaccine. CDR3s include the opening cysteine and the closing phenylalanine or tryptophan. The D gene is left open where the match is weak. Rows may omit the clone size; those that give it use once, few, many or a size class.

TRBJ1-2 | once | TRBD1 | TRBV25-1 | CASSADRESYGYTF | TGTGCCAGCAGTGCAGACAGGGAGTCATATGGCTACACCTTC
TRBJ2-7 | . | . | TRBV10-2 | CASSGGPGQRYEQYF | TGCGCCAGCAGTGGGGGTCCGGGACAACGCTACGAGCAGTACTTC
TRBJ1-1 | . | . | TRBV2 | CASLSEANTEAFF | TGTGCCAGCCTGAGTGAGGCGAACACTGAAGCTTTCTTT
TRBJ2-3 | . | . | TRBV11-2 | CASSFSRQRGDTQYF | TGTGCCAGCAGCTTTTCGAGACAGAGAGGGGATACGCAGTATTTT
TRBJ2-5 | . | TRBD2 | TRBV19 | CASSMGLAGTQYF | TGTGCCAGTAGTATGGGGCTAGCGGGGACCCAGTACTTC
TRBJ2-7 | . | TRBD1 | TRBV7-3 | CASSQDRGPYEQYF | TGTGCCAGCAGCCAGGACAGGGGTCCCTACGAGCAGTACTTC
TRBJ1-4 | few | TRBD1 | TRBV6-1 | CASSEAGGGGVSVFF | TGTGCCAGCAGTGAAGCGGGAGGGGGCGGCGTATCCGTGTTTTTT
TRBJ1-2 | . | TRBD1 | TRBV12-3/TRBV12-4 | CASRDRKGYTF | TGTGCCAGCAGGGACAGGAAAGGCTACACCTTC
TRBJ2-1 | . | TRBD2 | TRBV27 | CASSLLGAVGPAGGGNEQFF | TGTGCCAGCAGTTTACTGGGCGCCGTGGGTCCTGCGGGAGGAGGCAATGAGCAGTTCTTC
TRBJ2-5 | . | . | TRBV24-1 | CATSDSGRSEQTQYF | TGTGCCACCAGTGATTCGGGACGGAGTGAACAGACCCAGTACTTC
TRBJ1-5 | . | . | TRBV7-8 | CASSQRGGSDQPQHF | TGTGCCAGCAGTCAAAGGGGGGGTTCTGATCAGCCCCAGCATTTT
TRBJ2-7 | . | TRBD1 | TRBV2 | CASSYHTGAFSYEQYF | TGTGCCAGCAGTTACCATACAGGGGCCTTCTCCTACGAGCAGTACTTC
TRBJ2-1 | . | TRBD1 | TRBV15 | CATSREGRIRGTYYNEQFF | TGTGCCACCAGCAGAGAGGGCCGAATCAGGGGGACGTACTACAATGAGCAGTTCTTC
TRBJ1-5 | once | . | TRBV15 | CATSSDSEGGFQPQHF | TGTGCCACCAGCAGCGACTCAGAAGGGGGGTTTCAGCCCCAGCATTTT
TRBJ2-1 | once | TRBD1 | TRBV6-6 | CASTVRQGGKNEQFF | TGTGCCAGCACCGTCAGACAGGGTGGGAAAAATGAGCAGTTCTTC
TRBJ2-7 | once | . | TRBV5-5 | CASSLRSGNWMVDEQYF | TGTGCCAGCAGCTTGAGGAGTGGCAATTGGATGGTGGACGAGCAGTACTTC
TRBJ1-1 | . | TRBD1 | TRBV11-2 | CASSLKDRDRGTEAFF | TGTGCCAGCAGCTTAAAAGATCGGGACAGGGGGACTGAAGCTTTCTTT
TRBJ1-1 | . | . | TRBV5-1 | CASSPQGLYYTEAFF | TGCGCCAGCAGCCCCCAGGGACTTTACTACACTGAAGCTTTCTTT
TRBJ2-2 | . | . | TRBV19 | CALSPGSGELFF | TGTGCCTTAAGCCCAGGGAGCGGGGAGCTGTTTTTT
TRBJ2-1 | . | TRBD2 | TRBV28 | CASSYPTGLARSYNEQFF | TGTGCCAGCAGTTACCCGACGGGACTAGCGCGTTCCTACAATGAGCAGTTCTTC
TRBJ2-3 | . | TRBD2 | TRBV14 | CASSQLMAGVRDTQYF | TGTGCCAGCAGCCAACTAATGGCGGGAGTAAGAGATACGCAGTATTTT
TRBJ1-1 | . | TRBD1 | TRBV5-4 | CASSTGQGTTEAFF | TGTGCCAGCAGCACGGGACAGGGGACCACTGAAGCTTTCTTT
TRBJ2-7 | . | . | TRBV6-2/TRBV6-3 | CASSYGLNEQYF | TGTGCCAGCAGTTACGGGCTGAACGAGCAGTACTTC
TRBJ1-2 | . | TRBD1 | TRBV24-1 | CATSDPTGANYGYTF | TGTGCCACCAGTGATCCGACAGGGGCCAACTATGGCTACACCTTC
TRBJ2-7 | . | . | TRBV11-2 | CASSLDLSLAAHEQYF | TGTGCCAGCAGCTTAGACCTATCACTAGCCGCCCACGAGCAGTACTTC
TRBJ2-5 | . | . | TRBV15 | CATSKRRAEVETQYF | TGTGCCACCAGCAAGAGAAGGGCAGAAGTGGAGACCCAGTACTTC
TRBJ2-1 | . | TRBD2 | TRBV29-1 | CSVETTGGLDNEQFF | TGCAGCGTGGAGACGACGGGGGGATTGGACAATGAGCAGTTCTTC
TRBJ2-7 | . | TRBD2 | TRBV3-1/TRBV3-2 | CASKGAGDEQYF | TGTGCCAGCAAGGGTGCGGGAGACGAGCAGTACTTC
TRBJ2-1 | . | TRBD2 | TRBV13 | CASSLGGSILMDEQFF | TGTGCCAGCAGCTTGGGCGGGAGCATACTTATGGATGAGCAGTTCTTC
TRBJ1-3 | . | . | TRBV4-1 | CASSRGPSLGNTIYF | TGCGCCAGCAGCCGAGGGCCGAGTTTGGGAAACACCATATATTTT
TRBJ2-7 | . | . | TRBV9 | CASSGGLTGAEQYF | TGTGCCAGCAGCGGAGGATTAACTGGGGCCGAGCAGTACTTC